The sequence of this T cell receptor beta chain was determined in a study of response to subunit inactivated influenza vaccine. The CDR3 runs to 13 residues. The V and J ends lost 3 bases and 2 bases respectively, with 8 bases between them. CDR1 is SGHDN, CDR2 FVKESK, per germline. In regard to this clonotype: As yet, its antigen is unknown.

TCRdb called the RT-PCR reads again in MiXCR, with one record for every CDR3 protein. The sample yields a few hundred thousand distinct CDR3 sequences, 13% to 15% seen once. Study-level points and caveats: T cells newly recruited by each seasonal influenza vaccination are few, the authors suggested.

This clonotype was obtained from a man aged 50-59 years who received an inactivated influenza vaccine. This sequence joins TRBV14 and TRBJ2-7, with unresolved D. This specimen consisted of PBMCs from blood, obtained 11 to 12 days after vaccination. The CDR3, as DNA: TGTGCCAGCAGCCAGCCAGGTACCTACGAGCAGTACTTC. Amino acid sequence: CASSQPGTYEQYF. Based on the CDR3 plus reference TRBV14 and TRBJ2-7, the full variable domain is EAGVTQFPSHSVIEKGQTVTLRCDPISGHDNLYWYRRVMGKEIKFLLHFVKESKQDESGMPNNRFLAERTGGTYSTLKVQPAELEDSGVYFCASSQPGTYEQYFGPGTRLTVT.